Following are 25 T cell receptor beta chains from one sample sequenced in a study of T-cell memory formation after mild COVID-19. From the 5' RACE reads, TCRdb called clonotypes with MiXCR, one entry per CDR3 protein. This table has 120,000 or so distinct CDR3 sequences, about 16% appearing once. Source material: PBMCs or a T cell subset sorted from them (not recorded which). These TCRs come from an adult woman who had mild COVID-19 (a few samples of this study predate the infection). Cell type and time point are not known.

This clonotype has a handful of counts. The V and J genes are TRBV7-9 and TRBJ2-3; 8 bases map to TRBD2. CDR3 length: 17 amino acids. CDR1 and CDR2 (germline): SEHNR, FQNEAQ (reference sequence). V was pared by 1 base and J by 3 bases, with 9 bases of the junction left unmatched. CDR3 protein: CASSLGWREAPTDTQYF. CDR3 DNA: TGTGCCAGCAGCTTAGGATGGCGGGAGGCACCGACAGATACGCAGTATTTT.

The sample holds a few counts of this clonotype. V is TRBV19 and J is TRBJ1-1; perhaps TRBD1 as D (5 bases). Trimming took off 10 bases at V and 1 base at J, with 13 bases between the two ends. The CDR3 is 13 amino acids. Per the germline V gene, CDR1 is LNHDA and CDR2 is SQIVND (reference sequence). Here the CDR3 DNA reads TGTGCCACCCGGACATTGGCGAACACTGAAGCTTTCTTT. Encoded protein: CATRTLANTEAFF.

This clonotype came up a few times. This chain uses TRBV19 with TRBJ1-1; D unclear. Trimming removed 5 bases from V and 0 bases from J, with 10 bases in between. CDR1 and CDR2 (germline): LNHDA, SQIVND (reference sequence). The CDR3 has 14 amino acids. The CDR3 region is CASSSKHMNTEAFF. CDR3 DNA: TGTGCCAGTAGTTCCAAGCACATGAACACTGAAGCTTTCTTT.

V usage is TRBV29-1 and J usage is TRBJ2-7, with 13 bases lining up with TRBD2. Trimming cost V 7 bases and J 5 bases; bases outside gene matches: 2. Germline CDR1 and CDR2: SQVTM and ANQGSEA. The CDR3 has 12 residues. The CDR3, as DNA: TGCAGCGCCGGGACTAGCGGGAACGAGCAGTACTTC. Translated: CSAGTSGNEQYF.

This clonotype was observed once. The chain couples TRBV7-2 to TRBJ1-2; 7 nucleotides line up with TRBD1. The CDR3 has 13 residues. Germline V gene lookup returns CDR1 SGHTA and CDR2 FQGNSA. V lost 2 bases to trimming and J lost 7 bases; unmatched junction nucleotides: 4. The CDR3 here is CASSLQGVVGYTF. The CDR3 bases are TGTGCCAGCAGCTTACAGGGGGTGGTTGGCTACACCTTC.

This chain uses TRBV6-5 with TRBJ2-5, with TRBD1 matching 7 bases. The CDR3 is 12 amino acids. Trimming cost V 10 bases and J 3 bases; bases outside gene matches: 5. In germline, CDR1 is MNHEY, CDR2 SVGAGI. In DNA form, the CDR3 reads TGTGCCACCGGACAGGACGAAGAGACCCAGTACTTC. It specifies CATGQDEETQYF.

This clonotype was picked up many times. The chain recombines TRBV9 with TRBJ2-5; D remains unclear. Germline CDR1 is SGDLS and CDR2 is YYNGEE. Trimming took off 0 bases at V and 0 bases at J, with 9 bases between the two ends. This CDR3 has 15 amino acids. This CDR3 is CASSVGTMYQETQYF. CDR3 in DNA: TGTGCCAGCAGCGTAGGGACCATGTACCAAGAGACCCAGTACTTC.

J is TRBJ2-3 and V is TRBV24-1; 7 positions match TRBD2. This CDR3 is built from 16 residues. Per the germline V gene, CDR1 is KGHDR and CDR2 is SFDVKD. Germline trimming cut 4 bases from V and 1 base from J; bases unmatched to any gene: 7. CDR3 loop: CATSEWREYGTDTQYF. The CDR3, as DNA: TGTGCCACCAGTGAGTGGCGGGAGTACGGCACAGATACGCAGTATTTT.

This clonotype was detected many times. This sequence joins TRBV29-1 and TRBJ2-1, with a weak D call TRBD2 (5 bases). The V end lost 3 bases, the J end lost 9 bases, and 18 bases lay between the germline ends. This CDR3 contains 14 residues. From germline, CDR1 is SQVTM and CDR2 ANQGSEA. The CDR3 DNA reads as TGCAGCGTTGATAGGGTGGGCAATGCGGGTGAGCAGTTCTTC. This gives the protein CSVDRVGNAGEQFF.

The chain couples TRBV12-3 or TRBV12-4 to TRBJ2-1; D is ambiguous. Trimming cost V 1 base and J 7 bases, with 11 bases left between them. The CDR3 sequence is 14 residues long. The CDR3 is CASSLDVNGNEQFF. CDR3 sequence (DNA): TGTGCCAGCAGTTTAGACGTGAATGGGAATGAGCAGTTCTTC.

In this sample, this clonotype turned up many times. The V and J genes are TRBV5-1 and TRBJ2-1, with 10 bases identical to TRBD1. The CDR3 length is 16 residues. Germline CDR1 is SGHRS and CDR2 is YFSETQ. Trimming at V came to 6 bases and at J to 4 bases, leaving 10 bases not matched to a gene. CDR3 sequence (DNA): TGCGCCAGCACCGGACAGGGGGTTATAGGATACAATGAGCAGTTCTTC. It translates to CASTGQGVIGYNEQFF.

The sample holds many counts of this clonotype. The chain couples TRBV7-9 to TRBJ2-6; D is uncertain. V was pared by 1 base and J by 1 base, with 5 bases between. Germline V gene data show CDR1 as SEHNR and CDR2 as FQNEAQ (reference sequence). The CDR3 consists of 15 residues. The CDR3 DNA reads TGTGCCAGCAGCTTAGATTCTTCTGGGGCCAACGTCCTGACTTTC. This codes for CASSLDSSGANVLTF.

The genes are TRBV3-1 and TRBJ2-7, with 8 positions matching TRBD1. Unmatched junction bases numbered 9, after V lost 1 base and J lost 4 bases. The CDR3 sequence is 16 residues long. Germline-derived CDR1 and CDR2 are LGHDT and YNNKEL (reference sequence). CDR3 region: CASSQGWQGAPYEQYF. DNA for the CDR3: TGTGCCAGCAGCCAAGGCTGGCAGGGGGCGCCTTACGAGCAGTACTTC.

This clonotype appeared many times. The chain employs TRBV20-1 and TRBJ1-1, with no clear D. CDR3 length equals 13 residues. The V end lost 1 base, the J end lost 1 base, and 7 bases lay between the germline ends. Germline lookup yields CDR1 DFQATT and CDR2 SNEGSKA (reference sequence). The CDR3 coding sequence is TGCAGTGCTAGAGTTTGGGGGAACACTGAAGCTTTCTTT. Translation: CSARVWGNTEAFF.

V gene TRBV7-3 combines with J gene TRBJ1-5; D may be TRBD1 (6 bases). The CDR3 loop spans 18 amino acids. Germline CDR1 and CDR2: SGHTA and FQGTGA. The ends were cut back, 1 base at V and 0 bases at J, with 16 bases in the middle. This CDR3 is CASSLRLWTAYSNQPQHF. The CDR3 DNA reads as TGTGCCAGCAGCTTAAGGTTGTGGACAGCCTATAGCAATCAGCCCCAGCATTTT. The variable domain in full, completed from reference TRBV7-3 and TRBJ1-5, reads GAGVSQTPSNKVTEKGKYVELRCDPISGHTALYWYRQSLGQGPEFLIYFQGTGAADDSGLPNDRFFAVRPEGSVSTLKIQRTERGDSAVYLCASSLRLWTAYSNQPQHFGDGTRLSIL.

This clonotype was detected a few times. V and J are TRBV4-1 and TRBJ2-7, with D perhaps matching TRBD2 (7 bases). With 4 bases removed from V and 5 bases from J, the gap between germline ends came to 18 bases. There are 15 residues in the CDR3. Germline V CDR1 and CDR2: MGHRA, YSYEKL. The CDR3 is CASSPMTGGGDEQYF. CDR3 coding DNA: TGCGCCAGCAGCCCCATGACGGGGGGCGGCGACGAGCAGTACTTC.

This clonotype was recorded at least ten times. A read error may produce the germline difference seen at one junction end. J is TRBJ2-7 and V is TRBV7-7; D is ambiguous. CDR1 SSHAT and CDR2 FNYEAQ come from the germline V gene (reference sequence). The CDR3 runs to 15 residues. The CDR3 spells CASSLADSGSYEQYF. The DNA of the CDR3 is TGTGCTAGCAGCTTAGCCGACTCCGGCTCCTACGAGCAGTACTTC.

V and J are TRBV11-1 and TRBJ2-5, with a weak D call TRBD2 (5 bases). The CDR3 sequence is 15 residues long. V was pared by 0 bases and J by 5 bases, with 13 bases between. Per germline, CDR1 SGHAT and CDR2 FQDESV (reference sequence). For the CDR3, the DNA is TGTGCCAGCAGCTTAGCGCGGGTCCTGGGGGAGACCCAGTACTTC. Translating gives CASSLARVLGETQYF.

The CDR3 nucleotides read TGCGCCAGCAGCTTGGCCAGGGACTACGAGCAGTACTTC. Protein sequence: CASSLARDYEQYF. V gene TRBV5-1 combines with J gene TRBJ2-7; tentatively, D is TRBD1 (5 bases). From germline, CDR1 is SGHRS and CDR2 YFSETQ. The V and J ends lost 0 bases and 3 bases respectively, with 7 bases between them. The CDR3 sequence is 13 residues long.

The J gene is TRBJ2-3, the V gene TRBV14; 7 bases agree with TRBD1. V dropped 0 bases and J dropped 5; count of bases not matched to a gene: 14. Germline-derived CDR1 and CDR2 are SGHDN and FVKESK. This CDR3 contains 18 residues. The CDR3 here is CASSQEWKTGHRLDTQYF. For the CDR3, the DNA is TGTGCCAGCAGCCAAGAATGGAAGACAGGGCATCGGCTAGATACGCAGTATTTT.

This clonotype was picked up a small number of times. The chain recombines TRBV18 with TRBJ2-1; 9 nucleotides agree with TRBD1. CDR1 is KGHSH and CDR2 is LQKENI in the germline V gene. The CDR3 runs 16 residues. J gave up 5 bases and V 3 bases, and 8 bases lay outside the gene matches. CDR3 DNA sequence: TGTGCCAGCTCACCTTCCGGGACAGGGCCCCACAATGAGCAGTTCTTC. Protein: CASSPSGTGPHNEQFF. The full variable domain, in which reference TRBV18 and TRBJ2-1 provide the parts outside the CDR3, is NAGVMQNPRHLVRRRGQEARLRCSPMKGHSHVYWYRQLPEEGLKFMVYLQKENIIDESGMPKERFSAEFPKEGPSILRIQQVVRGDSAAYFCASSPSGTGPHNEQFFGPGTRLTVL.

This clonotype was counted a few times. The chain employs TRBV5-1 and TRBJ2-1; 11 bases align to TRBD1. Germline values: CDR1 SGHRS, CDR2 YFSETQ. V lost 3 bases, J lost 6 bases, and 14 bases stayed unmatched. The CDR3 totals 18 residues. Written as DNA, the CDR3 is TGCGCCAGCAGCTCCCATCGGACAGGGGGCGAGTGGTCCAATGAGCAGTTCTTC. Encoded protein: CASSSHRTGGEWSNEQFF.

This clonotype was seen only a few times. The CDR3 DNA reads TGTGCCAGCAGCTTCACTTCCTACGAGCAGTACTTC. Its translation: CASSFTSYEQYF. J is TRBJ2-7 and V is TRBV7-9; D gene uncertain. Looked up from germline, CDR1 is SEHNR and CDR2 is FQNEAQ (reference sequence). The CDR3 contains 12 residues. Trimming cost V 3 bases and J 1 base, with 4 bases left between them.

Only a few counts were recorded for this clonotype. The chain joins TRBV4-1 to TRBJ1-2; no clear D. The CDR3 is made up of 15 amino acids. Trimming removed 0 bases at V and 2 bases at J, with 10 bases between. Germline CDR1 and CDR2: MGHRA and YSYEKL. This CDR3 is CASSQDDRVNYGYTF. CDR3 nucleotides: TGCGCCAGCAGCCAAGATGACCGGGTCAACTATGGCTACACCTTC.

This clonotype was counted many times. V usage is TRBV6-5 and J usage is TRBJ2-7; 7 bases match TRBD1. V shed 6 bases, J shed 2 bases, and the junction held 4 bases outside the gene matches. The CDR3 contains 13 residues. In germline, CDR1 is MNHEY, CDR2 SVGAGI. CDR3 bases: TGTGCCAGCAGCCGGACAGGTCCCTACGAGCAGTACTTC. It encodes CASSRTGPYEQYF.